This is a list of T cell receptor beta chains from one sample in a study of cytotoxic CD8 clonotypes in ibrutinib-treated CLL. TCRdb's table, derived via immunoSEQ multiplex PCR, lists solely in-frame clones and lacks some. The sample shows about 68,000 clones, 68% of them seen only once. Material: PBMCs, obtained after 12 months of ibrutinib treatment. The receptors here all came from a human donor with chronic lymphocytic leukemia. Both conserved end residues are part of each CDR3. A D gene is named only where the DNA matches it firmly. Clone size appears in some rows only: once, few, many, or a class for an expanded clone.

d_call	clone_size	v_call	j_call	cdr3_aa	cdr3_nt
TRBD2	.	TRBV2	TRBJ2-7	CASSRGLGGPTGEQYF	TGTGCCAGCAGCCGGGGACTAGGCGGACCTACTGGGGAGCAGTACTTC
.	.	TRBV19	TRBJ1-2	CASSRRDRWNDGYTF	TGTGCCAGTAGTAGACGGGACCGCTGGAACGATGGCTACACCTTC
.	.	TRBV28	TRBJ2-4	CASSTRPPIAKNIQYF	TGTGCCAGCAGTACTCGTCCACCAATAGCCAAAAACATTCAGTACTTC
.	few	TRBV2	TRBJ1-1	CASSEGLTTNTEAFF	TGTGCCAGCAGTGAAGGATTAACAACGAACACTGAAGCTTTCTTT
TRBD2	.	TRBV5-1	TRBJ2-5	CASSLRLAEETQYF	TGCGCCAGCAGCTTGCGACTAGCGGAAGAGACCCAGTACTTC
.	.	TRBV7-2	TRBJ2-7	CASSLGFVLSSYEQYF	TGTGCCAGCAGCTTAGGTTTCGTCCTCTCATCCTACGAGCAGTACTTC
.	few	TRBV19	TRBJ2-2	CASRLLGSTGELFF	TGTGCCAGTAGGTTACTAGGGTCCACCGGGGAGCTGTTTTTT
.	.	TRBV10-3	TRBJ1-2	CAISLSLDSVGYTF	TGTGCCATCAGTCTCTCGTTGGACAGCGTTGGCTACACCTTC
.	.	TRBV9	TRBJ1-6	CASSFMPGDSPLHF	TGTGCCAGCAGCTTCATGCCAGGTGATTCACCCCTCCACTTT
.	.	TRBV4-3	TRBJ2-3	CASSQVVGNTQYF	TGCGCCAGCAGCCAAGTTGTTGGCAATACGCAGTATTTT
.	.	TRBV10-2	TRBJ2-1	CASSDRFGGPYNEQFF	TGCGCCAGCAGTGATAGGTTTGGAGGCCCCTACAATGAGCAGTTCTTC
.	.	TRBV5-6	TRBJ2-2	CASSPPGGQGGELFF	TGTGCCAGCAGCCCCCCCGGGGGGCAGGGCGGGGAGCTGTTTTTT
.	.	TRBV7-2	TRBJ1-1	CASSYGGGNTEAFF	TGTGCCAGCAGTTACGGTGGCGGGAACACTGAAGCTTTCTTT
.	.	TRBV9	TRBJ2-5	CASSSTGRTQYF	TGTGCCAGCAGCTCAACAGGTCGGACCCAGTACTTC
.	.	TRBV9	TRBJ1-1	CASSVAPSWNTEAFF	TGTGCCAGCAGCGTAGCTCCTAGTTGGAACACTGAAGCTTTCTTT
.	once	TRBV18	TRBJ2-6	CASSPLGPFPSGANVLTF	TGTGCCAGCTCACCTTTAGGCCCCTTCCCCTCTGGGGCCAACGTCCTGACTTTC
.	.	TRBV30	TRBJ1-5	CAWSVGLALKPQHF	TGTGCCTGGAGTGTAGGATTAGCCTTGAAGCCCCAGCATTTT
.	.	TRBV28	TRBJ1-2	CASSLSGGWNYGYTF	TGTGCCAGCAGTTTATCCGGGGGCTGGAACTATGGCTACACCTTC
.	.	TRBV19	TRBJ1-5	CASSIEGYQPQHF	TGTGCCAGTAGTATAGAGGGCTATCAGCCCCAGCATTTT
.	once	TRBV28	TRBJ2-7	CASDPPGSALYEQYF	TGTGCCAGCGATCCCCCGGGCTCTGCTCTCTACGAGCAGTACTTC
.	.	TRBV4-1	TRBJ1-2	CASSLKGGARGYTF	TGCGCCAGCAGCCTCAAGGGGGGGGCGCGCGGCTACACCTTC
.	few	TRBV30	TRBJ1-2	CAWSDKSRYGYTF	TGTGCCTGGAGTGACAAGTCGAGGTATGGCTACACCTTC
.	.	TRBV30	TRBJ1-5	CAWNGQRGQPQHF	TGTGCCTGGAACGGACAGCGGGGTCAGCCCCAGCATTTT
.	few	TRBV5-5	TRBJ1-5	CASSLEGQPQHF	TGTGCCAGCAGCTTGGAGGGTCAGCCCCAGCATTTT
.	.	TRBV6-5	TRBJ1-6	CASFRGRNSPLHF	TGTGCCAGCTTTCGGGGGAGAAATTCACCCCTCCACTTT
TRBD2	.	TRBV5-8	TRBJ2-5	CASSLGPGLEETQYF	TGTGCCAGCAGCTTGGGCCCGGGACTAGAAGAGACCCAGTACTTC
.	.	TRBV6-5	TRBJ2-3	CASSPTSFQPDTQYF	TGTGCCAGCAGCCCAACTAGTTTCCAGCCCGATACGCAGTATTTT
.	few	TRBV7-9	TRBJ1-4	CASSLGQPNEKLFF	TGTGCCAGCAGCTTAGGTCAGCCAAATGAAAAACTGTTTTTT
.	.	TRBV30	TRBJ1-3	CALKGATTGNTIYF	TGTGCTTTAAAAGGGGCAACAACTGGAAACACCATATATTTT
.	.	TRBV29-1	TRBJ2-3	CNWEGDPSTDTQYF	TGCAACTGGGAAGGGGACCCTAGCACAGATACGCAGTATTTT
.	.	TRBV15	TRBJ2-1	CATSRDRAHGEQFF	TGTGCCACCAGCAGAGATCGCGCCCACGGTGAGCAGTTCTTC
TRBD2	.	TRBV30	TRBJ2-5	CAWSGLAGLRGETQYF	TGTGCCTGGAGTGGGCTAGCGGGGTTACGAGGAGAGACCCAGTACTTC
TRBD1	large	TRBV4-3	TRBJ2-7	CASSHMPGTGGDEQYF	TGCGCCAGCAGCCATATGCCCGGGACAGGGGGCGACGAGCAGTACTTC
.	.	TRBV10-2	TRBJ1-1	CASSDTGRAEAFF	TGCGCCAGCAGTGATACGGGGAGGGCTGAAGCTTTCTTT
.	.	TRBV7-9	TRBJ1-2	CASSFWPGYYGYTF	TGTGCCAGCAGCTTTTGGCCAGGCTACTATGGCTACACCTTC
.	.	TRBV6-6	TRBJ2-1	CASSYSIPGFDEQFF	TGTGCCAGCAGTTACTCGATACCAGGGTTCGATGAGCAGTTCTTC
.	.	TRBV14	TRBJ2-1	CASSQRRSDNEQFF	TGTGCCAGCAGCCAGAGGAGGAGTGACAATGAGCAGTTCTTC
.	few	TRBV28	TRBJ2-5	CASSLAGGAYQETQYF	TGTGCCAGCAGTTTGGCGGGTGGGGCGTACCAAGAGACCCAGTACTTC
TRBD2	.	TRBV5-1	TRBJ2-5	CASSLDHGGRETQYF	TGCGCCAGCAGCTTGGACCACGGCGGGAGGGAGACCCAGTACTTC
.	.	TRBV4-2	TRBJ1-3	CASSLGTESGNTIYF	TGTGCCAGCAGCCTCGGGACTGAATCTGGAAACACCATATATTTT
TRBD1	.	TRBV5-1	TRBJ1-4	CASSTRTGVDEKLFF	TGCGCCAGCAGCACGAGGACAGGGGTCGATGAAAAACTGTTTTTT
TRBD1	.	TRBV7-2	TRBJ2-5	CASSQEWTGGAETQYF	TGTGCCAGCAGCCAAGAATGGACAGGGGGCGCGGAGACCCAGTACTTC
.	few	TRBV27	TRBJ1-2	CASSLGLGAGGYTF	TGTGCCAGCAGCCTCGGATTGGGGGCTGGGGGCTACACCTTC
.	.	TRBV5-8	TRBJ2-3	CASSPRGADGTDTQYF	TGTGCCAGCAGCCCCCGGGGGGCCGATGGGACAGATACGCAGTATTTT
.	.	TRBV5-6	TRBJ1-5	CASSLGPGGNQPQHF	TGTGCCAGCAGCTTGGGACCGGGGGGCAATCAGCCCCAGCATTTT
.	once	TRBV5-5	TRBJ1-1	CATRSMNTEAFF	TGTGCCACTCGGTCCATGAACACTGAAGCTTTCTTT